The next 4 T cell receptor beta chains were all read from a single sample in a study of T cell changes during pregnancy in multiple sclerosis. Measured with immunoSEQ multiplex PCR; TCRdb has only the in-frame clones, and not every one. The data hold 30,000 or so clones, with nearly 90% observed a single time. The specimen was CD8+ T cells from peripheral blood mononuclear cells, collected in the second trimester of pregnancy. These receptors came from a female donor with multiple sclerosis, enrolled in a pregnancy study.

The CDR3 bases are TGTGCCAGCAGTGCCCGACTAGCGGGAGTAGAGACCCAGTACTTC. Protein product: CASSARLAGVETQYF. This chain links TRBV25-1 with TRBJ2-5; 12 bases match TRBD2. The germline gives CDR1 MGHDK, CDR2 SYGVNS. This CDR3 has 15 residues. V was clipped by 4 bases and J by 4 bases; unmatched bases: 4. Complete variable domain (other parts from reference TRBV25-1 and TRBJ2-5): EADIYQTPRYLVIGTGKKITLECSQTMGHDKMYWYQQDPGMELHLIHYSYGVNSTEKGDLSSESTVSRIRTEHFPLTLESARPSHTSQYLCASSARLAGVETQYFGPGTRLLVL.

This clone has just one count. The J gene is TRBJ1-2, the V gene TRBV12-5; 9 nucleotides match TRBD1. The CDR3 covers 18 residues. Germline loops: CDR1 LGHNT, CDR2 FRNRAP. The V gene end was trimmed by 0 bases and the J gene end by 5 bases; junction bases not matched to a gene: 13. DNA of the CDR3: TGTGCTAGTGGTTTGGTACGCTCAGGACAGGGGTTTCTTTATGGCTACACCTTC. Translation gives CASGLVRSGQGFLYGYTF.

This clone was counted between two and nine times. This chain connects TRBV28 to TRBJ2-2; perhaps TRBD2 as D (5 bases). V was pared by 3 bases and J by 5 bases, with 10 bases between. Germline CDR1 is MDHEN and CDR2 is SYDVKM. The CDR3 extends over 14 amino acids. This chain's CDR3 is CASSLPGDTGELFF. The CDR3 DNA is TGTGCCAGCAGTTTGCCCGGGGATACCGGGGAGCTGTTTTTT.

This chain links TRBV13 with TRBJ2-3; 8 positions match TRBD2. J was trimmed by 0 bases and V by 4 bases; bases with no gene match: 15. The CDR3 runs to 19 residues. Germline lookup yields CDR1 PRHDT and CDR2 FYEKMQ (reference sequence). The DNA of the CDR3 is TGTGCCAGCAGCTCGGGTAGCGGGGCGGGGTTCTCTAGCACAGATACGCAGTATTTT. This sequence encodes CASSSGSGAGFSSTDTQYF. The entire variable domain, with the rest obtained from reference TRBV13 and TRBJ2-3, is as follows: AAGVIQSPRHLIKEKRETATLKCYPIPRHDTVYWYQQGPGQDPQFLISFYEKMQSDKGSIPDRFSAQQFSDYHSELNMSSLELGDSALYFCASSSGSGAGFSSTDTQYFGPGTRLTVL.